The source of this TCR beta chain is a study of sequential checkpoint blockade in melanoma. About the research overall: First-line arms were nivolumab then ipilimumab, or the reverse, randomized 1:1. Roughly 22 patients had matched tumor biopsies before treatment and at week 13 after nivolumab or ipilimumab alone.

Clones were sequenced by immunoSEQ multiplex PCR, and TCRdb holds only the in-frame ones, with some missing. This table holds about 810 clones, 25% found once. Treatment denoted: randomized to nivolumab then ipilimumab (arm A) or the reverse (arm B). From germline, CDR1 is SGHNT and CDR2 YENEEA. V was trimmed by 2 bases and J by 6 bases, leaving 13 bases between them. The CDR3 runs to 15 residues. The rearrangement joins TRBV11-3 to TRBJ1-4, with D possibly matching TRBD1 (5 bases). The sequence came from a human donor with melanoma. Specimen: tumor tissue (inferred from file names), collected from a patient given nivolumab and ipilimumab in sequence. This CDR3 is CASSLRSRADEKLFF. CDR3 nucleotides: TGTGCCAGCAGCTTACGGTCCAGGGCGGATGAAAAACTGTTTTTT.